This record concerns one T cell receptor beta chain sequence. Its target is unknown. A deep-level run was used for the assay. Generated by immunoSEQ multiplex PCR, the TCRdb table keeps only in-frame clones and is missing some. The sample carries 2,100,000 or so clones, approximately 95% recorded once. This sample stems from a study of shared clonotypes between healthy human individuals. Background on the study: Aged 18 to 49, the donors were two women and a few men. The study used three CD4 naive, three CD4 memory, two CD8 naive and one CD8 memory plate per donor. Findings and limits, study-wide: Researchers found naive subsets generally carried larger estimated richness than memory subsets.

Germline V gene lookup returns CDR1 SGHDT and CDR2 YYEEEE. CDR3 length: 16 amino acids. V lost 4 bases and J 3 bases, leaving 20 bases between the germline ends. Sequences were obtained from naive CD4+ T cells sorted from blood. Subset here: CD45RA+ positively selected. This sequence originates from a man younger than 35 in good health. The rearrangement uses TRBV5-6 and TRBJ2-7; D might be TRBD1 or TRBD2, each matching 5 bases. The CDR3 nucleotides read TGTGCCAGCAGCCTTTACTCAGGGACCCCCGACTACGAGCAGTACTTC. Translated, it gives CASSLYSGTPDYEQYF.